The next 19 T cell receptor beta chains were all read from a single sample in a study of blood T cells in healthy people across ages. A sample-barcoded 5' primer and a J-beta primer mix were used in a second PCR of roughly 7 to 11 cycles. TCRdb fed the 5' RACE reads into MiXCR, producing one record per CDR3 protein. The table lists about 1.6 million distinct CDR3 sequences, almost 35% of them singletons. Material for sequencing was blood. Source of these receptors: a woman in her 30s in good health.

In this sample, this clonotype turned up many times. The DNA of the CDR3 is TGTGCCACCAGTGTCGCAGGGGGCACCGGGGAGCTGTTTTTT. Translation gives CATSVAGGTGELFF. The chain couples TRBV24-1 to TRBJ2-2, with 7 bases identical to TRBD1. The CDR3 extends over 14 amino acids. Per the germline V gene, CDR1 is KGHDR and CDR2 is SFDVKD. Unmatched junction bases numbered 3, after V lost 5 bases and J lost 4 bases.

V gene TRBV10-3 combines with J gene TRBJ2-2; a possible D gene is TRBD2 (5 bases). Germline assignment: CDR1 ENHRY and CDR2 SYGVKD. V lost 6 bases and J 4 bases, leaving 15 bases between the germline ends. CDR3 length: 15 residues. The CDR3 loop reads CAIRPTSAVTGELFF. The DNA of the CDR3 is TGTGCCATCAGACCAACTAGTGCGGTCACCGGGGAGCTGTTTTTT.

The chain couples TRBV5-5 to TRBJ2-2; D is undetermined. CDR3 length: 13 amino acids. V dropped 2 bases and J dropped 6 bases, with 8 bases sitting between them. CDR1 is SGHKS, CDR2 YYEKEE, per germline (reference sequence). The chain's CDR3 is CASSFIRAGELFF. DNA for the CDR3: TGTGCCAGCAGCTTCATTCGGGCCGGGGAGCTGTTTTTT.

In nucleotides, the CDR3 is TGTGCCAGCACCACAAGCGGATACGAGCAGTACTTC. Residues: CASTTSGYEQYF. The gene calls are TRBV5-5 and TRBJ2-7, with a weak D call TRBD2 (5 bases). Germline CDR1 is SGHKS and CDR2 is YYEKEE (reference sequence). With 6 bases removed from V and 4 bases from J, the gap between germline ends came to 11 bases. The CDR3 is 12 residues long.

This clonotype was counted a few times. Germline and junction disagree at one end, which may indicate a read error. The gene calls are TRBV4-1 and TRBJ1-2; possibly TRBD1 for D (5 bases). Looked up from germline, CDR1 is MGHRA and CDR2 is YSYEKL. The CDR3 sequence is 17 residues long. CDR3 in DNA: TGCGCCAGCAGCCAAGGCCCCAGGGAATTGTCTAACCATGGCTACACCTTC. It translates to CASSQGPRELSNHGYTF.

The sample holds a few counts of this clonotype. The chain uses TRBV6-5 and TRBJ2-2; D could derive from TRBD1 or TRBD2 (5 bases each). The V gene's germline CDR1 is MNHEY and CDR2 SVGAGI. The CDR3 has 14 residues. Trimming cost V 0 bases and J 5 bases, with 7 bases left between them. The CDR3: CASSYSGETGELFF. DNA of the CDR3: TGTGCCAGCAGTTACTCGGGGGAAACCGGGGAGCTGTTTTTT.

The chain uses TRBV30 and TRBJ1-5; 8 nucleotides agree with TRBD1. Germline CDR1 reads GTSNPN; CDR2 reads SVGIG (reference sequence). This CDR3 is 15 amino acids long. J lost 5 bases, V lost 0 bases, and 6 bases had no gene match. This chain's CDR3 is CAWSVSQGGHQPQHF. CDR3 nucleotides: TGTGCCTGGAGTGTATCACAGGGGGGGCATCAGCCCCAGCATTTT.

Notes on this clonotype: This may come from a read error, since a much larger clone is one base off. The V call is TRBV27, the J call TRBJ1-4, with 8 bases lining up with TRBD1. CDR3 size: 14 residues. Per germline, CDR1 MNHEY and CDR2 SMNVEV (reference sequence). CDR3 residues: CASSRTGPFEKLLF. CDR3 nucleotides: TGTGCCAGCAGCAGGACAGGGCCTTTTGAAAAACTGCTTTTT.

This clonotype was recorded a few times. In DNA form, the CDR3 reads TGTGCCAGCAGCACACCCGGGGGAGAGACCCAGTACTTC. Residues: CASSTPGGETQYF. The rearrangement uses TRBV9 and TRBJ2-5; D possibly corresponds to TRBD2 (6 bases). Looked up from germline, CDR1 is SGDLS and CDR2 is YYNGEE. This CDR3 is built from 13 residues. Trimming cost V 4 bases and J 4 bases, with 11 bases left between them.

This clonotype has just a few counts. The gene calls are TRBV12-3 or TRBV12-4 and TRBJ1-2; 9 positions match TRBD1. Germline trimming cut 1 base from V and 8 bases from J; bases unmatched to any gene: 8. The CDR3 consists of 15 residues. The CDR3 region is CASSLGPQGAKGYTF. The CDR3 nucleotides read TGTGCCAGCAGTTTAGGGCCACAGGGGGCAAAAGGCTACACCTTC.

This clonotype was counted between two and nine times. The chain combines TRBV7-8 with TRBJ2-1; a possible D gene is TRBD1 (6 bases). V lost 2 bases and J 4 bases, leaving 15 bases between the germline ends. Looked up from germline, CDR1 is SGHVS and CDR2 is FQNEAQ. The length of the CDR3 is 16 residues. The CDR3 DNA follows: TGTGCCAGCAGCTTACGCGGCCTAGGGGGATACAATGAGCAGTTCTTC. Amino acids: CASSLRGLGGYNEQFF.

This chain uses TRBV25-1 with TRBJ2-1, with D uncertain. The germline V gene encodes CDR1 MGHDK and CDR2 SYGVNS. CDR3 length: 14 amino acids. Trimming removed 5 bases from V and 6 bases from J, with 14 bases in between. The CDR3 DNA sequence: TGTGCCAGCAGTAGGACCTGGCCGAGCAATGAGCAGTTCTTC. It codes for CASSRTWPSNEQFF.

CDR3 coding DNA: TGCAGCGTTGAAATGGGAGAAGGAAAACTGTTTTTT. Its protein is CSVEMGEGKLFF. This chain connects TRBV29-1 to TRBJ1-4; D gene uncertain. Trimming pared 2 bases from V and 10 bases from J, leaving 11 bases between. The CDR3 loop spans 12 amino acids. Germline V CDR1 and CDR2: SQVTM, ANQGSEA. Full variable domain (remainder filled in from reference TRBV29-1 and TRBJ1-4): SAVISQKPSRDICQRGTSLTIQCQVDSQVTMMFWYRQQPGQSLTLIATANQGSEATYESGFVIDKFPISRPNLTFSTLTVSNMSPEDSSIYLCSVEMGEGKLFFGSGTQLSVL.

This clonotype was recorded a few times. This CDR3 reads CASSLRGPQPDEQYF. Written as DNA, the CDR3 is TGTGCCAGCAGCTTACGCGGACCTCAACCCGACGAGCAGTACTTC. The chain couples TRBV11-3 to TRBJ2-7, with no clear D. The CDR3 extends over 15 amino acids. In germline, CDR1 is SGHNT, CDR2 YENEEA. Trimming shortened V by 2 bases and J by 5 bases, and 16 bases separated the two germline ends.

This clonotype turned up a few times. Here the CDR3 DNA reads TGTGCCAGCAGCACGGAGCCCCATAATGTCAATCAGCCCCAGCATTTT. This gives the protein CASSTEPHNVNQPQHF. This chain uses TRBV7-4 with TRBJ1-5; D is ambiguous. From germline, CDR1 is SGHVT and CDR2 SQSDAQ. V dropped 5 bases and J dropped 3 bases, with 17 bases sitting between them. The CDR3 is 16 residues long.

This sequence joins TRBV9 and TRBJ2-1; tentatively, D is TRBD1 (7 bases). Germline lookup yields CDR1 SGDLS and CDR2 YYNGEE. Trimming removed 3 bases at V and 0 bases at J, with 16 bases between. CDR3 length equals 17 residues. CDR3 nucleotide sequence: TGTGCCAGCAGCGCCGGAGGGGGCGCCAGCTCCTACAATGAGCAGTTCTTC. Amino acid sequence: CASSAGGGASSYNEQFF.

The rearrangement links TRBV20-1 to TRBJ2-3; the match to TRBD1 covers 10 bases. There are 16 residues in the CDR3. Germline V lookup: CDR1 DFQATT, CDR2 SNEGSKA (reference sequence). The V segment lost 4 bases and the J segment 5 bases; nucleotides outside the gene matches: 12. The CDR3 reads CSANSLGQGLIDTQYF. CDR3 bases: TGCAGTGCTAACTCACTGGGACAGGGGCTGATAGATACGCAGTATTTT.

In its sample, this clonotype was seen a few times. V gene TRBV12-3 or TRBV12-4 combines with J gene TRBJ2-1; D might be TRBD1 (6 bases). Trimming pared 4 bases from V and 2 bases from J, leaving 12 bases between. CDR3 size: 15 residues. The CDR3 DNA sequence: TGTGCCAGCAGTTCCTCAGGGGAACCCTACAATGAGCAGTTCTTC. As protein: CASSSSGEPYNEQFF.

This clonotype has more than one count but fewer than ten. The rearrangement uses TRBV20-1 and TRBJ1-5; D call uncertain. CDR1 and CDR2 from the germline V gene are DFQATT and SNEGSKA (reference sequence). Trimming removed 1 base from V and 2 bases from J, with 12 bases in between. The CDR3 totals 15 residues. The CDR3 region is CSARVVAVGNQPQHF. CDR3 sequence (DNA): TGCAGTGCTAGAGTAGTGGCTGTAGGCAATCAGCCCCAGCATTTT.